A single sample gave rise to the 19 T cell receptor beta chains below, sequenced in a study of T cell responses to AZD1222 COVID-19 vaccine (dated by TCRdb to the early 2020s). Read against the paper, the sample's time point label means: about 28 days (+/-7) after the second vaccine dose. The library relied on the immunoSEQ multiplex PCR assay. Not all clones reach the TCRdb copy of this immuneACCESS table, which keeps in-frame sequences only. Checked studies attribute under half of the gap to unresolved V genes and leave the rest unexplained. Here the sample has roughly 120,000 clones; about 86% occur a single time. The leading ten clones occupy approximately 15% of the sample. The specimen was peripheral blood, collected 28 days after the second AZD1222 dose. All receptors derive from an adult who received the AZD1222 COVID-19 vaccine.

There are a few counts of this clone. This sample also contains other DNA sequences that code for the same CDR3. The V and J genes are TRBV12-3 or TRBV12-4 and TRBJ1-1; 7 bases fit TRBD1. With V trimmed by 5 bases and J by 1 base, 1 base remained unmatched. The CDR3 is 13 amino acids. The CDR3 is CASSRTGNTEAFF. CDR3 DNA: TGTGCCAGCAGTCGGACAGGGAACACTGAAGCTTTCTTT.

V is TRBV5-1 and J is TRBJ2-5, with 8 bases identical to TRBD2. Per germline, CDR1 SGHRS and CDR2 YFSETQ. With V trimmed by 4 bases and J by 4 bases, 9 bases remained unmatched. The CDR3 sequence is 15 residues long. In DNA form, the CDR3 reads TGCGCCAGCAGCGCTAGCGGGCGCACCACAGAGACCCAGTACTTC. This gives the protein CASSASGRTTETQYF.

Concerning this clone: Different DNA sequences within this sample yield the same CDR3. The chain is built from TRBV19 and TRBJ1-2; TRBD1 aligns across 8 bases. The length of the CDR3 is 14 residues. Germline CDR1 reads LNHDA; CDR2 reads SQIVND (reference sequence). V lost 3 bases to trimming and J lost 2 bases; unmatched junction nucleotides: 2. The chain's CDR3 is CASSIQGANYGYTF. The CDR3 bases are TGTGCCAGTAGTATCCAGGGGGCAAACTATGGCTACACCTTC. Full variable domain (outside the CDR3, taken from reference TRBV19 and TRBJ1-2): DGGITQSPKYLFRKEGQNVTLSCEQNLNHDAMYWYRQDPGQGLRLIYYSQIVNDFQKGDIAEGYSVSREKKESFPLTVTSAQKNPTAFYLCASSIQGANYGYTFGSGTRLTVV.

The V call is TRBV19, the J call TRBJ1-5, with 10 bases matching TRBD1. After removal of 4 bases from V and 7 bases from J, the junction contained 4 bases not matched to a gene. Germline lookup yields CDR1 LNHDA and CDR2 SQIVND (reference sequence). The CDR3 has 14 residues. CDR3 residues: CASSTEGQGQPQHF. The DNA of the CDR3 is TGTGCCAGTAGTACCGAGGGACAGGGGCAGCCCCAGCATTTT.

The rearrangement joins TRBV5-4 to TRBJ2-7; 9 positions match TRBD2. CDR1 is SGHNT and CDR2 is YYREEE in the germline V gene (reference sequence). Trimming took 5 bases from V and 5 from J; bases not matched to a gene: 8. The CDR3 consists of 14 residues. The CDR3 reads CASSLGLARNEQYF. Here the CDR3 DNA reads TGTGCCAGCAGTCTCGGACTAGCGCGCAACGAGCAGTACTTC.

This chain links TRBV9 with TRBJ2-1, with D possibly matching TRBD1 (6 bases). V was pared by 4 bases and J by 0 bases, with 11 bases between. From germline, CDR1 is SGDLS and CDR2 YYNGEE. The length of the CDR3 is 15 residues. The CDR3 protein is CASSFQGYSYNEQFF. The CDR3 DNA is TGTGCCAGCAGCTTCCAGGGGTACTCCTACAATGAGCAGTTCTTC. The full variable domain, in which reference TRBV9 and TRBJ2-1 provide the parts outside the CDR3, is DSGVTQTPKHLITATGQRVTLRCSPRSGDLSVYWYQQSLDQGLQFLIQYYNGEERAKGNILERFSAQQFPDLHSELNLSSLELGDSALYFCASSFQGYSYNEQFFGPGTRLTVL.

The chain combines TRBV7-9 with TRBJ2-2; the D gene is possibly TRBD2 (6 bases). Between the trimmed V and J ends, which lost 5 bases and 1 base, there was a span of 11 bases. The length of the CDR3 is 15 residues. The germline V gene encodes CDR1 SEHNR and CDR2 FQNEAQ (reference sequence). The CDR3 loop reads CASSAPAGNTGELFF. The CDR3 DNA follows: TGTGCCAGCAGCGCCCCAGCGGGGAACACCGGGGAGCTGTTTTTT.

The J gene is TRBJ2-1, the V gene TRBV6-5; 7 positions match TRBD1. With V trimmed by 6 bases and J by 0 bases, 5 bases remained unmatched. The CDR3 extends over 15 amino acids. The germline V gene has CDR1 MNHEY and CDR2 SVGAGI. CDR3 nucleotide sequence: TGTGCCAGCAGGCTGACAGGGAGCTCCTACAATGAGCAGTTCTTC. Its protein product is CASRLTGSSYNEQFF.

The gene calls are TRBV4-3 and TRBJ2-2, with a weak D call TRBD2 (5 bases). The CDR3 sequence is 15 residues long. The germline V gene has CDR1 LGHNA and CDR2 YSLEER. V was trimmed by 4 bases and J by 1 base, leaving 10 bases between them. CDR3 coding DNA: TGCGCCAGCAGCCGAGGGATGGTGAACACCGGGGAGCTGTTTTTT. Translation gives CASSRGMVNTGELFF.

The gene calls are TRBV28 and TRBJ1-1; no firm D call. Per germline, CDR1 MDHEN and CDR2 SYDVKM. This CDR3 spans 12 amino acids. The V end was cut by 4 bases, the J end by 7 bases, with 10 bases between. The CDR3, as DNA: TGTGCCAGCAGTTCCTCGTGGGATGAAGCTTTCTTT. Translating gives CASSSSWDEAFF.

The rearrangement links TRBV5-1 to TRBJ2-7; the D is unclear. V lost 4 bases and J lost 3, with 11 bases in between. The CDR3 consists of 13 residues. Germline V gene data show CDR1 as SGHRS and CDR2 as YFSETQ. CDR3 amino acids: CASSPDRIYEQYF. The CDR3 coding sequence is TGCGCCAGCAGCCCGGACCGGATCTACGAGCAGTACTTC.

This clone was found many times. The chain combines TRBV2 with TRBJ2-2; 12 bases align to TRBD1. The ends lost 7 bases at V and 2 bases at J; junction bases unmatched: 8. CDR3 length: 17 amino acids. The germline V gene has CDR1 SNHLY and CDR2 FYNNEI. DNA for the CDR3: TGTGCCAGCACCGGGACAGGGGGCGGAAAAAACACCGGGGAGCTGTTTTTT. Translated: CASTGTGGGKNTGELFF.

The gene calls are TRBV2 and TRBJ1-4; possibly TRBD1 for D (6 bases). The CDR3 covers 11 residues. Germline V gene data show CDR1 as SNHLY and CDR2 as FYNNEI. V gave up 5 bases and J gave up 9 bases, with 7 bases separating them. The CDR3: CASSTGKKLFF. CDR3 bases: TGTGCCAGCAGTACAGGGAAAAAACTGTTTTTT.

The chain joins TRBV6-2 or TRBV6-3 to TRBJ1-1; D not certain. Germline V gives CDR1 MNHEY, CDR2 SVGEGT. Between the trimmed V and J ends, which lost 1 base and 0 bases, there was a span of 6 bases. The CDR3 runs to 14 residues. The DNA for the CDR3 is TGTGCCAGCAGTTACTACGGGATGAACACTGAAGCTTTCTTT. Amino acid sequence: CASSYYGMNTEAFF.

J is TRBJ2-1 and V is TRBV3-1 (or the pseudogene TRBV3-2); no clear D gene. The germline CDR1 and CDR2 sequences are LGHDT and YNNKEL (reference sequence). Trimming took off 0 bases at V and 4 bases at J, with 13 bases between the two ends. The CDR3 consists of 16 residues. The CDR3 loop is CASSQELGRVYNEQFF. DNA for the CDR3: TGTGCCAGCAGCCAAGAGTTAGGACGCGTGTACAATGAGCAGTTCTTC.

The chain recombines TRBV29-1 with TRBJ1-1; maybe TRBD1 (5 bases). The germline V and J ends were trimmed by 7 bases and 0 bases, with 15 bases remaining between them. Per germline, CDR1 SQVTM and CDR2 ANQGSEA. The length of the CDR3 is 14 residues. The CDR3 protein is CSALGDRLNTEAFF. CDR3 DNA: TGCAGCGCCCTAGGGGACCGATTGAACACTGAAGCTTTCTTT.

This clone has a handful of counts. CDR3 sequence reads: CASSIGDSRYGYTF. CDR3 DNA: TGTGCCAGCTCCATTGGAGACTCCCGCTATGGCTACACCTTC. The chain links TRBV6-6 to TRBJ1-2, with D unclear. Germline V gives CDR1 MNHNY, CDR2 SVGAGI (reference sequence). V was shortened by 8 bases and J by 4 bases, with 17 bases between the two germline ends. The CDR3 spans 14 residues.

The V and J genes are TRBV18 and TRBJ2-5; 9 bases line up with TRBD2. The CDR3 length is 16 residues. Per germline, CDR1 KGHSH and CDR2 LQKENI. V shed 5 bases, J shed 1 base, and the junction held 8 bases outside the gene matches. CDR3 in amino acids: CASSALSGSSQETQYF. The CDR3 DNA sequence: TGTGCCAGCTCAGCCCTTAGCGGGAGTTCCCAAGAGACCCAGTACTTC.

V gene TRBV10-3 combines with J gene TRBJ1-1; unclear D gene. Germline V lookup: CDR1 ENHRY, CDR2 SYGVKD. The length of the CDR3 is 12 residues. Trimming took 3 bases from V and 0 from J, leaving 2 bases between them. For the CDR3, the DNA is TGTGCCATCAGTGAAATGAACACTGAAGCTTTCTTT. This translates into CAISEMNTEAFF.